The next 8 T cell receptor beta chains were all read from a single sample in a study of blood T cell repertoires in COVID-19. Measured with immunoSEQ multiplex PCR; TCRdb has only the in-frame clones, and not every one. This table holds around 74,000 clones, about 92% found once. Sequences were obtained from peripheral blood. The origin of the receptors is an elderly woman with active or convalescent COVID-19.

The rearrangement links TRBV19 to TRBJ2-3; perhaps TRBD1 as D (6 bases). Trimming stripped 10 bases from V and 3 bases from J, with 20 bases between. This CDR3 comprises 15 residues. CDR1 is LNHDA and CDR2 is SQIVND in the germline V gene (reference sequence). CDR3 sequence (DNA): TGTGCCACCAAGACAGGCTTGGGGGAGACAGATACGCAGTATTTT. This codes for CATKTGLGETDTQYF.

CDR3 sequence: CASSLARGGGQETQYF. CDR3 coding DNA: TGTGCCAGCAGCTTAGCCCGGGGCGGGGGGCAAGAGACCCAGTACTTC. The chain couples TRBV7-2 to TRBJ2-5; 8 bases fit TRBD2. Germline lookup yields CDR1 SGHTA and CDR2 FQGNSA. After removal of 0 bases from V and 2 bases from J, the junction contained 5 bases not matched to a gene. CDR3 length: 16 residues.

The chain recombines TRBV4-3 with TRBJ1-2; TRBD1 might be the D (6 bases). This CDR3 has 18 amino acids. Trimming shortened V by 0 bases and J by 1 base, and 18 bases separated the two germline ends. Looked up from germline, CDR1 is LGHNA and CDR2 is YSLEER. The CDR3 protein is CASSQDTTRAGDNYGYTF. Here the CDR3 DNA reads TGCGCCAGCAGCCAAGATACCACACGGGCAGGGGATAACTATGGCTACACCTTC.

The chain combines TRBV4-1 with TRBJ1-1; D unresolved. There are 14 residues in the CDR3. The V gene lost 4 bases and the J gene lost 1 base, with 10 bases spanning the gap. Germline loops: CDR1 MGHRA, CDR2 YSYEKL. The CDR3 sequence: CASSLFHGNTEAFF. The CDR3 bases are TGCGCCAGCAGCCTATTCCACGGGAACACTGAAGCTTTCTTT.

The V and J genes are TRBV6-4 and TRBJ1-4; D ambiguous. The germline V gene encodes CDR1 MRHNA and CDR2 SNTAGT. The CDR3 loop spans 13 amino acids. The germline V and J ends were trimmed by 6 bases and 0 bases, with 5 bases remaining between them. The CDR3 is CASRSSTNEKLFF. For the CDR3, the DNA is TGTGCCAGCAGATCTTCAACTAATGAAAAACTGTTTTTT.

The CDR3 region is CATSETTGQGAYEQYF. The CDR3 coding sequence is TGTGCCACCAGTGAAACCACGGGACAGGGCGCCTACGAGCAGTACTTC. The genes are TRBV24-1 and TRBJ2-7; 9 bases map to TRBD1. The germline CDR1 and CDR2 sequences are KGHDR and SFDVKD. The CDR3 covers 16 residues. Trimming cost V 4 bases and J 2 bases; bases outside gene matches: 8.

V is TRBV27 and J is TRBJ2-7, with TRBD1 matching 9 bases. The junction had 13 bases not matched to a gene; V was cut back by 7 bases and J by 6 bases. The germline V gene encodes CDR1 MNHEY and CDR2 SMNVEV (reference sequence). The CDR3 spans 15 residues. CDR3 nucleotide sequence: TGTGCCAGCATCCCACCCGGGACAGGGATGCGCGAGCAGTACTTC. As protein: CASIPPGTGMREQYF.

The chain links TRBV28 to TRBJ2-2, with 8 bases fitting TRBD2. V gave up 1 base and J gave up 2 bases; unmatched junction bases: 3. The V gene's germline CDR1 is MDHEN and CDR2 SYDVKM. The CDR3 runs 16 residues. In DNA, the CDR3 is TGTGCCAGCAGTTTATTGCGGGGGGCAAACACCGGGGAGCTGTTTTTT. Translating it yields CASSLLRGANTGELFF.